These 2 T cell receptor beta chains share one sample of origin, sequenced in a study of T cell repertoires in cytomegalovirus infection (dated by TCRdb to between 2018 and 2021). The instrument was an Illumina HiSeq 1500. The raw public data were reprocessed by TCRdb itself: fastp quality trimming at Q25, MiXCR clonotype calling, in-frame beta chains only. All rows with the same CDR3 protein become a single entry with the most common DNA and genes. Counted in this sample were about 600,000 distinct CDR3 sequences; 24% of them appeared once. Clones ranked in the top ten supply less than 10% of the sample. The sample comprised CD8+ T cells from PBMCs. The source of these receptors is a human donor in good health (CMV status not recorded). Some clones in this sample may be carry-over from other donors' samples.

V usage is TRBV3-1 and J usage is TRBJ1-2, with D perhaps matching TRBD1 (6 bases). V shed 4 bases and J shed 6 bases, with 15 bases lying between them. The CDR3 loop spans 14 amino acids. From germline, CDR1 is LGHDT and CDR2 YNNKEL (reference sequence). Written as DNA, the CDR3 is TGTGCCAGCAGCCCGTTAGGGGGGGGCGATGGCTACACCTTC. The encoded protein is CASSPLGGGDGYTF.

This clonotype has at least ten counts. The V gene is TRBV7-2, the J gene TRBJ2-1, with TRBD2 matching over 11 bases. Trimming at V came to 1 base and at J to 6 bases, leaving 5 bases not matched to a gene. The CDR3 totals 16 residues. Germline V lookup: CDR1 SGHTA, CDR2 FQGNSA. The CDR3 is CASSLDLAGGVNEQFF. As DNA, the CDR3 is TGTGCCAGCAGCTTAGACCTAGCGGGGGGAGTCAATGAGCAGTTCTTC.